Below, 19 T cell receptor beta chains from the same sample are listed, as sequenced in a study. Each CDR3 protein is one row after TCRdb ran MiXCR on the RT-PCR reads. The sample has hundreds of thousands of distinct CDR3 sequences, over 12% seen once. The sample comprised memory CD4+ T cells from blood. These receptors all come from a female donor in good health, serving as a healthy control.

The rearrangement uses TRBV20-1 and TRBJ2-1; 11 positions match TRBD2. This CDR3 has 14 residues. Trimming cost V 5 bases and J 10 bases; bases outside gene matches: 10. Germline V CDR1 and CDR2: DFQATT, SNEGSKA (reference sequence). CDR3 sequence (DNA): TGCAGTGCTCTTAGCGGGAGGGTCCGGGGGGAGCAGTTCTTC. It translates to CSALSGRVRGEQFF.

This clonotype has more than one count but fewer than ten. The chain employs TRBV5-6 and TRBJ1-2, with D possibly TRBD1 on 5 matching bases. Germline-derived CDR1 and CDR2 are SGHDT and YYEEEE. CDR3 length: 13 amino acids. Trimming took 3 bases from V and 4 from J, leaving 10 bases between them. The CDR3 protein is CASSWDVTYGYTF. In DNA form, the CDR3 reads TGTGCCAGCAGCTGGGACGTCACCTATGGCTACACCTTC.

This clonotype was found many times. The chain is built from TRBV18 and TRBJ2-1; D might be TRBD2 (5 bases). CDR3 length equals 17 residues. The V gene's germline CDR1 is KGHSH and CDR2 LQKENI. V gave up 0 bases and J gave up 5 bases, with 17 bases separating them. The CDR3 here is CASSPPLDSQRHNEQFF. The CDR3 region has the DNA TGTGCCAGCTCACCACCTTTGGACTCCCAGAGGCACAATGAGCAGTTCTTC. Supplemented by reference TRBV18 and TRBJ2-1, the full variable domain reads NAGVMQNPRHLVRRRGQEARLRCSPMKGHSHVYWYRQLPEEGLKFMVYLQKENIIDESGMPKERFSAEFPKEGPSILRIQQVVRGDSAAYFCASSPPLDSQRHNEQFFGPGTRLTVL.

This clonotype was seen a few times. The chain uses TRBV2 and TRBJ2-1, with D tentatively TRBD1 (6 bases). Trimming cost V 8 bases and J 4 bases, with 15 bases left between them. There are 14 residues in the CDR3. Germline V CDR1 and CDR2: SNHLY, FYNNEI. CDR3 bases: TGTGCCAGCGGGGGACGTACAGGGTACAATGAGCAGTTCTTC. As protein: CASGGRTGYNEQFF.

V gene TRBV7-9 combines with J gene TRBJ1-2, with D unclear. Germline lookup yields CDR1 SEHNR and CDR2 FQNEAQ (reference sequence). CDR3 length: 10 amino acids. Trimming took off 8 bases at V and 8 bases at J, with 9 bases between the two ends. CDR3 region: CASGLSGYTF. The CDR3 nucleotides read TGTGCCAGCGGATTAAGCGGCTACACCTTC.

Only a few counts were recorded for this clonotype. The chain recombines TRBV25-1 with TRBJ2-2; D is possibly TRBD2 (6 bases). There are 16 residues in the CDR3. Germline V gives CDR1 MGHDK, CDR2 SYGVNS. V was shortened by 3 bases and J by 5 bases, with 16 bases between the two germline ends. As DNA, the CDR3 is TGTGCCAGCAGTGATGCCCGGGCAGGGAGGACCGGGGAGCTGTTTTTT. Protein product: CASSDARAGRTGELFF. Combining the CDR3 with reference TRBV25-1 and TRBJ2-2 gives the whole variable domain EADIYQTPRYLVIGTGKKITLECSQTMGHDKMYWYQQDPGMELHLIHYSYGVNSTEKGDLSSESTVSRIRTEHFPLTLESARPSHTSQYLCASSDARAGRTGELFFGEGSRLTVL.

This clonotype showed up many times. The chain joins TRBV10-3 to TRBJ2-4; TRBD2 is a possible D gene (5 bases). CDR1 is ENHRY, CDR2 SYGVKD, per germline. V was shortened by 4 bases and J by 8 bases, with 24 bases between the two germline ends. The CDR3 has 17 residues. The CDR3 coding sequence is TGTGCCATCAGTGCCGAGAGGGTAGGCTCCCCTAGGGACATTCAGTACTTC. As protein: CAISAERVGSPRDIQYF.

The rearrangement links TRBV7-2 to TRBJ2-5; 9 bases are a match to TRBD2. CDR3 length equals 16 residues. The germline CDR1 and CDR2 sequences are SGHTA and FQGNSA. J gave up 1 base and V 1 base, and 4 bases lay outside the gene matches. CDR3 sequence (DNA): TGTGCCAGCAGCTTAGAAAGGACTAGCGCCCAAGAGACCCAGTACTTC. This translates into CASSLERTSAQETQYF.

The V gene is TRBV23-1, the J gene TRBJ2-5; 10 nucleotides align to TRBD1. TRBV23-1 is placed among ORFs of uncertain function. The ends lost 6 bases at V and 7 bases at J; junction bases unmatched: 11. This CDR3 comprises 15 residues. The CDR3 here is CASRPDRGIEGTQYF. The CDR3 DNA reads TGCGCCAGCAGACCGGACAGGGGGATTGAGGGGACCCAGTACTTC.

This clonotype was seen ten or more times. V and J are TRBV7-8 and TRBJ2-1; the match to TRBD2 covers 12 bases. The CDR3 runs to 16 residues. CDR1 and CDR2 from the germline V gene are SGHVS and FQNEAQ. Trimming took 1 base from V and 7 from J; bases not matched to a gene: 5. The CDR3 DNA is TGTGCCAGCAGCTTAGAATCTAGCGGGAGGGGGAATGAGCAGTTCTTC. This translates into CASSLESSGRGNEQFF.

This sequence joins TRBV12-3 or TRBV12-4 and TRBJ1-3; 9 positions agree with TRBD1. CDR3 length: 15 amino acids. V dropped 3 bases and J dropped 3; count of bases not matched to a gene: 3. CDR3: CASSLGTGIGNTIYF. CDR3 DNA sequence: TGTGCCAGCAGTTTGGGGACAGGGATTGGAAACACCATATATTTT.

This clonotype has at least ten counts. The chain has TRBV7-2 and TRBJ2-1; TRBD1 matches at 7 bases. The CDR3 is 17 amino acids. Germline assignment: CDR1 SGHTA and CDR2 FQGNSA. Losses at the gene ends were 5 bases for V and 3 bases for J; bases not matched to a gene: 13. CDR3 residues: CASSPAVGQKNYNEQFF. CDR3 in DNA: TGTGCCAGCAGCCCCGCGGTGGGACAGAAGAACTACAATGAGCAGTTCTTC.

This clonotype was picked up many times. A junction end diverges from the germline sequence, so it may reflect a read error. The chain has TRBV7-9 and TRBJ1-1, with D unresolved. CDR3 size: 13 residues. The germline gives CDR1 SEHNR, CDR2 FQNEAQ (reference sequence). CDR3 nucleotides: TGCGCCAGCAGCTTCACGGTGAACACTGAAGCTTTCTTT. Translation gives CASSFTVNTEAFF.

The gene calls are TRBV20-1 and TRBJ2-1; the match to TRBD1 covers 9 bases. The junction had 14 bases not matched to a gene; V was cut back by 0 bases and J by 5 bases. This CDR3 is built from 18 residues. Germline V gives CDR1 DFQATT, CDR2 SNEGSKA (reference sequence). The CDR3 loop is CSAREEFKGQGRNNEQFF. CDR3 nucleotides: TGCAGTGCTAGAGAAGAGTTCAAGGGACAGGGTAGGAACAATGAGCAGTTCTTC.

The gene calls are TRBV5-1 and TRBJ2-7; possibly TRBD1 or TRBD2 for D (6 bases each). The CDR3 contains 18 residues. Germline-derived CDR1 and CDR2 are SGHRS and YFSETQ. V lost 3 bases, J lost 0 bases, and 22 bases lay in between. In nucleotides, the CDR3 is TGCGCCAGCAGCTCGATACCCGGGACTGGGGGGCACTCCTACGAGCAGTACTTC. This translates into CASSSIPGTGGHSYEQYF.

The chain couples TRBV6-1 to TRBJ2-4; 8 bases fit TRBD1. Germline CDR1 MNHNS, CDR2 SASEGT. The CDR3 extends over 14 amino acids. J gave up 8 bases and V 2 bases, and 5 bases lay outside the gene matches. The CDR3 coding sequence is TGTGCCAGCAGTGAAACAGGGGGTGGGGACATTCAGTACTTC. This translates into CASSETGGGDIQYF.

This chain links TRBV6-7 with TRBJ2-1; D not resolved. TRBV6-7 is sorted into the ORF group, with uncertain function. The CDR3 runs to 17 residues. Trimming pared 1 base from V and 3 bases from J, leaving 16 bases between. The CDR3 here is CASSYFTVQGGYNEQFF. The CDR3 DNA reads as TGTGCCAGCAGTTACTTCACAGTCCAAGGTGGCTACAATGAGCAGTTCTTC.

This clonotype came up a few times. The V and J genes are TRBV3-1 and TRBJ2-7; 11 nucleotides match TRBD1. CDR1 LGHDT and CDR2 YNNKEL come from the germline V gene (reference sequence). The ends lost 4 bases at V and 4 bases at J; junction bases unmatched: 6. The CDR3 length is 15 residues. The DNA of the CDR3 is TGTGCCAGCAGCCCGGGACAGGGGGTTTGGTACGAGCAGTACTTC. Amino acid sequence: CASSPGQGVWYEQYF.

Here the CDR3 DNA reads TGTGCCAGCAGAGAGGGGGGGAGTCGAGAGACCCAGTACTTC. Protein: CASREGGSRETQYF. The chain is built from TRBV7-2 and TRBJ2-5; TRBD2 is a possible D gene (7 bases). Per the germline V gene, CDR1 is SGHTA and CDR2 is FQGNSA. With 6 bases removed from V and 4 bases from J, the gap between germline ends came to 15 bases. The CDR3 is 14 amino acids.